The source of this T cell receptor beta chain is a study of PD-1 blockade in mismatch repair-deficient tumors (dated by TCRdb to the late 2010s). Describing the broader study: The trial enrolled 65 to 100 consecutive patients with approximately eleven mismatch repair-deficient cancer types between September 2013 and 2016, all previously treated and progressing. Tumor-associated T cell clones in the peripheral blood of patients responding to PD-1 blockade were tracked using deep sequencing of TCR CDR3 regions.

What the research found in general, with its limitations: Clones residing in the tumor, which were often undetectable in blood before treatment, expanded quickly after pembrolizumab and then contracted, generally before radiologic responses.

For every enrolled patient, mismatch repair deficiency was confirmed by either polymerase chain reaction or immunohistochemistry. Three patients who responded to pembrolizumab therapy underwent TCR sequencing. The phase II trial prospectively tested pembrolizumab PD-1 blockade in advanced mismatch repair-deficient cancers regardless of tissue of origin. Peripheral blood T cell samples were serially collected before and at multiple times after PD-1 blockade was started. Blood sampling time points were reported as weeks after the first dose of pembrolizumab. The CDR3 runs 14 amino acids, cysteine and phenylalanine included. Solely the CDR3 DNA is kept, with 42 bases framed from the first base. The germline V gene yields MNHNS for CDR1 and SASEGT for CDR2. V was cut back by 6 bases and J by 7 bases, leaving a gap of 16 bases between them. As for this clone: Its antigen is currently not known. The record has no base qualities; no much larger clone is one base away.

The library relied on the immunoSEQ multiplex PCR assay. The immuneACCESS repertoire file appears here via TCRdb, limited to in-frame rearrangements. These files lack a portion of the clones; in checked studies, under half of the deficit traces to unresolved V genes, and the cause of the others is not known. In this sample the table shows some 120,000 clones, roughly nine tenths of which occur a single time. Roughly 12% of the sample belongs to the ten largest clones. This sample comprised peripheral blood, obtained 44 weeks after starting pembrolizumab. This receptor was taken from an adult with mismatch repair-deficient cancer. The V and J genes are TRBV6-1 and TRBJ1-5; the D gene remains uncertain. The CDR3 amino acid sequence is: CASSSTADRQPQHF. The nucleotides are TGTGCCAGCAGCAGTACAGCGGATCGGCAGCCCCAGCATTTT.